This TCR beta chain was recorded in a study of blood T cell repertoires in COVID-19. This table comes from immunoSEQ multiplex PCR, and its TCRdb copy is limited to in-frame clones, with some not included. The top ten clones hold roughly 5.3% of a sample with 20,000 or so clones, about 91% of them seen once. Sample: PBMCs or T cells enriched from blood (not recorded which). The TCR originated in a woman aged 25 to 39 who had recovered from COVID-19.

CDR3 region: CASSQVGGVGTDTQYF. The CDR3 nucleotides are TGCGCCAGCAGCCAAGTAGGCGGGGTCGGGACAGATACGCAGTATTTT. The rearrangement uses TRBV4-3 and TRBJ2-3; D perhaps matches TRBD2 (6 bases). The CDR3 contains 16 residues. Germline values: CDR1 LGHNA, CDR2 YSLEER. Trimming cost V 1 base and J 3 bases, with 14 bases left between them.